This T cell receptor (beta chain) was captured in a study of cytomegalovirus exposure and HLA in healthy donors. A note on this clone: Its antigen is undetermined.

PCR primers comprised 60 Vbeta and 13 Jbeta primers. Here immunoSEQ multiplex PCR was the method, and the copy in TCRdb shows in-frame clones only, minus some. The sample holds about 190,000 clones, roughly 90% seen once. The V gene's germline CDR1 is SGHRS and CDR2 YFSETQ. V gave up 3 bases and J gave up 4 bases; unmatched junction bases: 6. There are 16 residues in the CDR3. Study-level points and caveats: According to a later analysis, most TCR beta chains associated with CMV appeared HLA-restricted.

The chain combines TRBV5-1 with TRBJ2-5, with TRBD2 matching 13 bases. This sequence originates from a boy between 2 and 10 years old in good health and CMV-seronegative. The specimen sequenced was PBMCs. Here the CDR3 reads CASSSGLAGAGETQYF. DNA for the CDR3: TGCGCCAGCAGCTCCGGACTAGCGGGGGCCGGAGAGACCCAGTACTTC.